This T cell receptor (beta chain) was recorded in a study of OX40 agonist ivuxolimab in advanced cancers. General notes on the study: The costimulatory receptor OX40 (CD134) was targeted by ivuxolimab, a fully human IgG2 agonistic monoclonal antibody. Intravenous ivuxolimab was administered to patients every 2 weeks at six dose levels: 0.01, 0.1, 0.3, 1.5, 3 and 10 mg/kg. Of the approximately 50 dose-escalation patients, hepatocellular carcinoma was present in some 19, melanoma in some 15, renal cell carcinoma in 9 and head and neck cancer in 9. The dose-escalation cohort was about 87% male with a mean age of 60 years, ranging from roughly 20 to 80. Prior anti-PD-1, anti-PD-L1 or anti-CTLA-4 therapy was permitted, and checkpoint inhibitors had been received by around 40% of dose-escalation patients. Three dose-escalation patients achieved partial responses, one with hepatocellular carcinoma and two with cutaneous melanoma. Peripheral TCRbeta sequencing was intended to test whether TCR sequence diversity was altered and clonal T-cell expansion was caused by ivuxolimab. The paper reports the monotherapy dose-escalation portion (N of about 54 patients) of the phase I ivuxolimab trial. General study outcomes and caveats: After ivuxolimab, expanded clones were on average more numerous among CD8+ T cells than among CD4+ T cells. Low levels of normalized T-cell clonal expansion were also shown by some nonresponding patients. At doses from 0.1 to 3.0 mg/kg, clonal expansion was seen in both CD4+ and CD8+ blood T cells between baseline and week 6. In partial responders in the 0.1-3.0 mg/kg groups, normalized peripheral clonal expansion was found to be among the lowest, especially among CD8+ T cells. Which antigens the clonally expanded peripheral T cells were specific for was not determined.

The trial excluded patients who had a history of autoimmune disease or who were on systemic immunosuppression. Peripheral blood for TCR sequencing was drawn from every dose cohort at baseline, at cycle 4 day 1 and at cycle 7 day 1. Samples came from an open-label, multicenter, first-in-human phase I dose-escalation trial of ivuxolimab. Adults with locally advanced or metastatic head and neck squamous cell, hepatocellular, melanoma or renal cell carcinoma were enrolled in the trial. Before TCR sequencing, CD4+ T cells and CD8+ T cells from peripheral blood were sorted into separate populations. Via the germline V gene, CDR1 is MDHEN and CDR2 SYDVKM. Spanning cysteine to phenylalanine, the CDR3 consists of 14 amino acids. Only CDR3 DNA remains: 42 bases, in frame from the first base. Trimming leaves V shorter by 6 bases and J shorter by 7 bases, with the junction holding 7 bases beyond the gene matches.

To sequence the TCRbeta CDR3 region, genomic DNA was isolated from the sorted cells. The immunoSEQ Assay was used to sequence the TCRbeta CDR3 regions. The source is immuneACCESS, and TCRdb retained only in-frame sequences with V and J called. Part of the clones is not carried over; for the studies checked, unresolved V genes explain less than half of this, and the remainder is unexplained. The sample table lists about 83,000 clones, about 89% of them with a count of one. 8.4% of the sample is in the top ten clones. Details on this clone: Its antigen is unknown. One base away there is no much larger clone; base qualities are not given.

The chain uses TRBV28 and TRBJ2-1; a stretch of 9 junction bases matches TRBD1. The sequence derives from an adult with an advanced solid tumor such as melanoma, head and neck, liver or kidney cancer. The sample consisted of CD4+ or CD8+ T cells sorted from blood, taken in a trial of the OX40 agonist ivuxolimab. The CDR3 reads as follows: CASRQDGTGNEQFF. In nucleotide form, the sequence is TGTGCCAGCAGACAGGACGGGACAGGGAATGAGCAGTTCTTC.